This T cell receptor (beta chain) was observed in a study of T-cell reconstitution after alpha-beta-depleted transplantation in children. General observations from the study: Several hundred expanded graft clones reportedly gave rise to the alpha-beta T cells present about two months after transplant. After one year, T-cell counts and TCRbeta diversity mostly came from new T cells. Surviving recipient T cells and thymic progenitors underlay high day-60 TCRbeta diversity in some patients.

This clonotype has at least ten counts. The target antigen is unknown. Unique molecular identifiers tagged the TCRbeta library. TCRdb re-analysed the PCR reads in MiXCR, keeping a single row per CDR3 protein. The sample holds about 120,000 distinct CDR3 sequences, roughly 23% seen once. CDR1 DFQATT and CDR2 SNEGSKA come from the germline V gene (reference sequence). CDR3 size: 16 residues. J lost 8 bases, V lost 4 bases, and 16 bases had no gene match. The source of this sequence is a male patient between 2 and 10 years old who had a stem cell transplant for chronic granulomatous disease, so the T cells may come from the graft donor. The chain carries TRBV20-1 and TRBJ2-1; 8 positions match TRBD2. The specimen was PBMCs, mostly from graft donor cells, collected 180 days after TCRalphabeta/CD19-depleted stem cell transplant. The CDR3 nucleotides are TGCAGTGCTATACCCTCTAGCGGGCTCTGGAGGGATGAGCAGTTCTTC. Residues: CSAIPSSGLWRDEQFF.